These 8 T cell receptor beta chains were sequenced from one sample in a study of T cell responses to AZD1222 COVID-19 vaccine. Assay used: immunoSEQ multiplex PCR; TCRdb lists only in-frame clones, some missing. Found here are over 110,000 clones, roughly 91% of them singletons; the top ten hold roughly 5%. The starting material was peripheral blood, obtained on day 0 of AZD1222 vaccination. Source of these receptors: an adult in good health.

The rearrangement links TRBV18 to TRBJ2-5; D may correspond to TRBD1 or TRBD2 (5 bases each). The CDR3 is 15 amino acids. Trimming removed 2 bases at V and 1 base at J, with 11 bases between. Germline V lookup: CDR1 KGHSH, CDR2 LQKENI. The CDR3 DNA reads TGTGCCAGCTCACCAGGGACGGTGACCCAAGAGACCCAGTACTTC. Translated, it gives CASSPGTVTQETQYF.

The V gene is TRBV5-6, the J gene TRBJ2-3, with TRBD1 identical over 7 bases. V shed 1 base, J shed 1 base, and the junction held 9 bases outside the gene matches. The germline gives CDR1 SGHDT, CDR2 YYEEEE. This CDR3 spans 17 amino acids. The CDR3 is CASSLFALDRGTDTQYF. In nucleotides, the CDR3 is TGTGCCAGCAGCTTGTTTGCGTTAGACAGGGGCACAGATACGCAGTATTTT.

The chain carries TRBV7-2 and TRBJ1-1; no reliable D call. Trimming removed 5 bases at V and 4 bases at J, with 11 bases between. Germline V gene lookup returns CDR1 SGHTA and CDR2 FQGNSA. The CDR3 consists of 13 residues. The CDR3 is CASSPSIGTEAFF. DNA for the CDR3: TGTGCCAGCAGCCCAAGTATTGGCACTGAAGCTTTCTTT.

This clone came up once. The J gene is TRBJ2-1, the V gene TRBV3-1 (or the pseudogene TRBV3-2); D could derive from TRBD1 or TRBD2 (5 bases each). The CDR3 runs 15 residues. Germline assignment: CDR1 LGHDT and CDR2 YNNKEL (reference sequence). Between the trimmed V and J ends, which lost 5 bases and 6 bases, there was a span of 17 bases. The CDR3 protein is CASSTPGRTTNEQFF. CDR3 nucleotide sequence: TGTGCCAGCAGCACGCCGGGACGAACGACCAATGAGCAGTTCTTC.

The chain combines TRBV7-9 with TRBJ1-2; 10 bases fit TRBD1. V trimming: 5 bases; J trimming: 5 bases; junction bases outside the gene matches: 11. Per the germline V gene, CDR1 is SEHNR and CDR2 is FQNEAQ (reference sequence). The CDR3 covers 16 residues. The DNA of the CDR3 is TGTGCCAGCAGCGCCCGGACAGGGGGTCTAGATTATGGCTACACCTTC. It translates to CASSARTGGLDYGYTF.

This CDR3 is CATHDRRAAQETQYF. CDR3 bases: TGTGCCACCCACGACCGGAGAGCGGCCCAAGAGACCCAGTACTTC. The chain combines TRBV5-4 with TRBJ2-5, with D possibly being TRBD2 (5 bases). Germline V gives CDR1 SGHNT, CDR2 YYREEE (reference sequence). The CDR3 runs 15 residues. Trimming removed 9 bases from V and 1 base from J, with 19 bases in between.

This chain uses TRBV27 with TRBJ2-1, with TRBD1 identical over 7 bases. This CDR3 spans 15 amino acids. CDR1 is MNHEY and CDR2 is SMNVEV in the germline V gene (reference sequence). Unmatched junction bases numbered 12, after V lost 8 bases and J lost 5 bases. The CDR3 protein is CASQPDREADNEQFF. As DNA, the CDR3 is TGTGCCAGCCAACCTGACAGGGAAGCGGACAATGAGCAGTTCTTC.

Concerning this clone: One junction end does not reproduce the germline sequence, and a read error may be involved. The chain's CDR3 is CASRPTGWIF. The DNA of the CDR3 is TGCGCCAGCCGACCGACTGGGTGGATCTTC. The chain has TRBV23-1 and TRBJ2-1; no clear D gene. TRBV23-1 belongs to the ORF category, with a function that is uncertain. This CDR3 contains 10 residues.